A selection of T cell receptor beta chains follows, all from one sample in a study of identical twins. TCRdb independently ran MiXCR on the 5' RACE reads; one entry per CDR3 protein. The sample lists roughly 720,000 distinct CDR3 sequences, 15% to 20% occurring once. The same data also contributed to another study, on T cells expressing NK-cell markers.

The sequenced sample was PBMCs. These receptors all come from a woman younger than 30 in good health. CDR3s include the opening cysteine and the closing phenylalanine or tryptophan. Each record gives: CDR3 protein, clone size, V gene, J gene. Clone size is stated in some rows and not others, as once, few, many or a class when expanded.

cdr3_aa: CASSPFNRGGTDTQYF; clone_size: many; v_call: TRBV5-1; j_call: TRBJ2-3
cdr3_aa: CSARDTGEKLFF; clone_size: few; v_call: TRBV20-1; j_call: TRBJ1-4
cdr3_aa: CASSPVHEQYF; clone_size: NA; v_call: TRBV13; j_call: TRBJ2-7
cdr3_aa: CASSLAGSLDFTYEQYF; clone_size: NA; v_call: TRBV5-1; j_call: TRBJ2-7
cdr3_aa: CSAIPGTLTYNEQFF; clone_size: NA; v_call: TRBV20-1; j_call: TRBJ2-1
cdr3_aa: CATSRDLAGGELFF; clone_size: few; v_call: TRBV15; j_call: TRBJ2-2
cdr3_aa: CASSYGWAGNTEAFF; clone_size: NA; v_call: TRBV6-5; j_call: TRBJ1-1
cdr3_aa: CASSDSVDTQYF; clone_size: NA; v_call: TRBV9; j_call: TRBJ2-3
cdr3_aa: CSVEHGGISYNEQFF; clone_size: few; v_call: TRBV29-1; j_call: TRBJ2-1
cdr3_aa: CASSLIRGRIQETQYF; clone_size: NA; v_call: TRBV7-2; j_call: TRBJ2-5
cdr3_aa: CASSQDRTGVGNTIYF; clone_size: many; v_call: TRBV2; j_call: TRBJ1-3
cdr3_aa: CSARGLARDQETQYF; clone_size: NA; v_call: TRBV20-1; j_call: TRBJ2-5
cdr3_aa: CASSWGGPQYF; clone_size: once; v_call: TRBV7-9; j_call: TRBJ2-5
cdr3_aa: CASSLVRGLSYEQYF; clone_size: NA; v_call: TRBV7-2; j_call: TRBJ2-7
cdr3_aa: CASSVGGWTGALETQYF; clone_size: NA; v_call: TRBV9; j_call: TRBJ2-5
cdr3_aa: CASSLRGSMNTEAFF; clone_size: NA; v_call: TRBV5-5; j_call: TRBJ1-1
cdr3_aa: CASSLSFGGSRDTQYF; clone_size: NA; v_call: TRBV27; j_call: TRBJ2-3
cdr3_aa: CASSPGGAARIAKNIQYF; clone_size: many; v_call: TRBV6-1; j_call: TRBJ2-4
cdr3_aa: CASSWTSPKDTQYF; clone_size: few; v_call: TRBV12-3/TRBV12-4; j_call: TRBJ2-3
cdr3_aa: CASSYVGLVREQYF; clone_size: NA; v_call: TRBV6-2/TRBV6-3; j_call: TRBJ2-7
cdr3_aa: CAIRSGTRRHEAFF; clone_size: NA; v_call: TRBV10-3; j_call: TRBJ1-1
cdr3_aa: CASSSTVEVSGYGYTF; clone_size: NA; v_call: TRBV7-9; j_call: TRBJ1-2
cdr3_aa: CASSSGGTKTQYF; clone_size: NA; v_call: TRBV27; j_call: TRBJ2-5
cdr3_aa: CSARLGLAGGQDTQYF; clone_size: few; v_call: TRBV20-1; j_call: TRBJ2-3